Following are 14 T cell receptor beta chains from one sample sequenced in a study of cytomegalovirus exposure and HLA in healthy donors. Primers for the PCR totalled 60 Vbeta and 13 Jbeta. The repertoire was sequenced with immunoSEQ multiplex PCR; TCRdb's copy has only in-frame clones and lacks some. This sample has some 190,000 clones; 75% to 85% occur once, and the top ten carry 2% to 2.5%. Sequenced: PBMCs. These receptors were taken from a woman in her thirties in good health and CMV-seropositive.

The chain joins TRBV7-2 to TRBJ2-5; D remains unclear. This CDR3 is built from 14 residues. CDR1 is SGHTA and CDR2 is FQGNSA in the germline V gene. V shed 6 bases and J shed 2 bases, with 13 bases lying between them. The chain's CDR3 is CASRRLLLQETQYF. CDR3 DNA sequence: TGTGCCAGCAGACGACTTTTACTACAAGAGACCCAGTACTTC.

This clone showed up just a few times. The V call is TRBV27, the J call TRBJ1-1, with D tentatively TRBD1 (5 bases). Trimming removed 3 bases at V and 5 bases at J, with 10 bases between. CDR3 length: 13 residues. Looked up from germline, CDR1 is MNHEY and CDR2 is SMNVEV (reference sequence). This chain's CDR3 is CASSLSRDTEAFF. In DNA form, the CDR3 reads TGTGCCAGCAGTTTGTCCAGGGATACTGAAGCTTTCTTT.

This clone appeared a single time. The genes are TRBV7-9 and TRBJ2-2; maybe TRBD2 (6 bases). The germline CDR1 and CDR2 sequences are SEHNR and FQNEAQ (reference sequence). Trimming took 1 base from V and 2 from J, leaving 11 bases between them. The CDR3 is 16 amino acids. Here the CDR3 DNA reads TGTGCCAGCAGCTTAGATGGACTACCCAACACCGGGGAGCTGTTTTTT. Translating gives CASSLDGLPNTGELFF.

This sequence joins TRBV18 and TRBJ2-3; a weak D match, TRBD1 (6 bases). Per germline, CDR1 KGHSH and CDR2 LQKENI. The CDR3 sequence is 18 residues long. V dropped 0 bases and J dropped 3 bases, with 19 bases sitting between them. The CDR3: CASSPPQGRIGSTDTQYF. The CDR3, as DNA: TGTGCCAGCTCACCACCCCAGGGGCGGATAGGGTCGACAGATACGCAGTATTTT.

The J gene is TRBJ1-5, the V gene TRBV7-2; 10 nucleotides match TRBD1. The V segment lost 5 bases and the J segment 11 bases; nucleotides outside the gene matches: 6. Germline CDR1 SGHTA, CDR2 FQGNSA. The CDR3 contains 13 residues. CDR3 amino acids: CASSRTGGESQHF. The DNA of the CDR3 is TGTGCCAGCAGCCGGACAGGGGGTGAGTCCCAGCATTTT.

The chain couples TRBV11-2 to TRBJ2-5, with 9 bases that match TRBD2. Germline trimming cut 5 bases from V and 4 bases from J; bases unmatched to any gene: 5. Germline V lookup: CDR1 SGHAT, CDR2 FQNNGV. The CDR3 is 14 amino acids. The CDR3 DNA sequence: TGTGCCAGCAGCCAGCTAGCGGGGCGAGAGACCCAGTACTTC. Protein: CASSQLAGRETQYF.

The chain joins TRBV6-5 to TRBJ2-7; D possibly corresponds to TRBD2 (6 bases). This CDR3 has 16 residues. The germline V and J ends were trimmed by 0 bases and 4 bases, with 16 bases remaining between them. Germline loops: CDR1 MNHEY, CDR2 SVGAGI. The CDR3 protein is CASSYSATGGGYEQYF. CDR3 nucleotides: TGTGCCAGCAGTTACTCGGCTACCGGAGGAGGGTACGAGCAGTACTTC.

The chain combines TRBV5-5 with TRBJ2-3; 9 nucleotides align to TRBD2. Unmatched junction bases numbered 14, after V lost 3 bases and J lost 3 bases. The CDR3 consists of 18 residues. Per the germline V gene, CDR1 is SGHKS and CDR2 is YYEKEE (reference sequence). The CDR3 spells CASSYLPGTSKSTDTQYF. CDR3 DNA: TGTGCCAGCAGCTATCTCCCCGGGACTAGCAAATCAACAGATACGCAGTATTTT.

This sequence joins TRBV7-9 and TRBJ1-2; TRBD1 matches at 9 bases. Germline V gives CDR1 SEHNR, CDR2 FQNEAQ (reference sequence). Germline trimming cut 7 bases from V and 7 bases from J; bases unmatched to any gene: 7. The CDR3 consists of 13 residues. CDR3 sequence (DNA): TGTGCCAGCAACCTAGAACAGGGGGCTGGCTACACCTTC. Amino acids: CASNLEQGAGYTF.

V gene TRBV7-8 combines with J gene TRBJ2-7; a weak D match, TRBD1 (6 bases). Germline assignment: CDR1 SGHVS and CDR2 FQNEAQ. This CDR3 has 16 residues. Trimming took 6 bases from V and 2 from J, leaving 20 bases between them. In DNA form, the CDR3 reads TGTGCCAGCAGGTTTAATAGGGGAGAGGGGGCCTACGAGCAGTACTTC. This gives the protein CASRFNRGEGAYEQYF. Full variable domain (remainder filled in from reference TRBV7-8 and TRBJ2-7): GAGVSQSPRYKVAKRGQDVALRCDPISGHVSLFWYQQALGQGPEFLTYFQNEAQLDKSGLPSDRFFAERPEGSVSTLKIQRTQQEDSAVYLCASRFNRGEGAYEQYFGPGTRLTVT.

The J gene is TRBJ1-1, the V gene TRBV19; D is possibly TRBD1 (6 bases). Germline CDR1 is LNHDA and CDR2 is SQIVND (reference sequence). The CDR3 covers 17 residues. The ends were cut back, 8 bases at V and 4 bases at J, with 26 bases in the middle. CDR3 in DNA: TGTGCCAGTTCTGCACCGGATTCGGGGGGCGGCGGCACTGAAGCTTTCTTT. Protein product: CASSAPDSGGGGTEAFF.

The CDR3 DNA is TGTGCCTGGATCCCTAGACGGAGCTCCTACAATGAGCAGTTCTTC. It encodes CAWIPRRSSYNEQFF. V and J are TRBV30 and TRBJ2-1, with D uncertain. The CDR3 extends over 15 amino acids. The germline V and J ends were trimmed by 4 bases and 0 bases, with 13 bases remaining between them. In germline, CDR1 is GTSNPN, CDR2 SVGIG (reference sequence).

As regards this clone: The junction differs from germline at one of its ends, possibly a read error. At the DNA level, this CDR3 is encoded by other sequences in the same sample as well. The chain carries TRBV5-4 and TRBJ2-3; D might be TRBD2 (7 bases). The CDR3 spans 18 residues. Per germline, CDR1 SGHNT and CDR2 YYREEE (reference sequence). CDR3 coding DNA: TGTGCTAGCAGCTTCTTTCCCAGGGGAGGGTTAGGGGTAGATACGCAGTATTTT. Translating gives CASSFFPRGGLGVDTQYF. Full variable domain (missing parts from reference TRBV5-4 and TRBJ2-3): ETGVTQSPTHLIKTRGQQVTLRCSSQSGHNTVSWYQQALGQGPQFIFQYYREEENGRGNFPPRFSGLQFPNYSSELNVNALELDDSALYLCASSFFPRGGLGVDTQYFGPGTRLTVL.

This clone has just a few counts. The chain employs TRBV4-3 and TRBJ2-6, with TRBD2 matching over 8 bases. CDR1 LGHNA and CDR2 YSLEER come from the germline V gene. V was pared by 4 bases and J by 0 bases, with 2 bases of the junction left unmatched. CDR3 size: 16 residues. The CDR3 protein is CASSPAGGSGANVLTF. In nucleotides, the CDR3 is TGCGCCAGCAGCCCCGCGGGGGGCTCTGGGGCCAACGTCCTGACTTTC.